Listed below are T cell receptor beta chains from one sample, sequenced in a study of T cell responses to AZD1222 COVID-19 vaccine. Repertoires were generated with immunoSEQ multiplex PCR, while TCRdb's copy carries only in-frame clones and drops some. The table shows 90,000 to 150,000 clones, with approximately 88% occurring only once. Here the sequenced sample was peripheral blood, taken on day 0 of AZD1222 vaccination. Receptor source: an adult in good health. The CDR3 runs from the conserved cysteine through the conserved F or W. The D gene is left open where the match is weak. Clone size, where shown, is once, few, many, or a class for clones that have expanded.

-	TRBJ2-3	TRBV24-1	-	TGTGCCACCAGTGATAACGCGGGACTCACAGATACGCAGTATTTT	CATSDNAGLTDTQYF
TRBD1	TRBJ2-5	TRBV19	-	TGTGCCAGTCGCAGCCACAGGGGAAGCCAAGAGACCCAGTACTTC	CASRSHRGSQETQYF
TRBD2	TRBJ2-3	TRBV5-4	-	TGTGCCAGCAGCTTGGGGGGGGGAAGCACAGATACGCAGTATTTT	CASSLGGGSTDTQYF
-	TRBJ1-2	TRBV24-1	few	TGTGCCACCAGTGAGCAAAACAGGGTTGGCTACACCTTC	CATSEQNRVGYTF
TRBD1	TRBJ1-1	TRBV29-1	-	TGCAGCGTTGAAGTGGCGCAGGGGGGCACTGAAGCTTTCTTT	CSVEVAQGGTEAFF
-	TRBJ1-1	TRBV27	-	TGTGCCAGCAGTTTATCGATCAGGGCTGAAGCTTTCTTT	CASSLSIRAEAFF
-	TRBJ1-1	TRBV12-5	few	TGTGCTAGTGGTTTACTGACCACTGAAGCTTTCTTT	CASGLLTTEAFF
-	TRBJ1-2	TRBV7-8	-	TGTGCCAGCAGCATACAGAATAACTATGGCTACACCTTC	CASSIQNNYGYTF
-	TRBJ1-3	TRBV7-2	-	TGTGCCAGCAGCCCGCCCCACTCAACAGGCTCTGGAAACACCATATATTTT	CASSPPHSTGSGNTIYF
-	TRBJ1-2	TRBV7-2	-	TGTGCCAGCAGCACCCGGAATCCGGCCTCTAACTATGGCTACACCTTC	CASSTRNPASNYGYTF
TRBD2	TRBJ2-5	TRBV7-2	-	TGTGCCAGCAGCTTAGGGTACGAGCGGGGTCAGACCCAGTACTTC	CASSLGYERGQTQYF
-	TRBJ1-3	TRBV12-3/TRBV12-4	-	TGTGCCAGCAGTTTTAGAGGAAACACCATATATTTT	CASSFRGNTIYF
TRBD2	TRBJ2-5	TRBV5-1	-	TGCGCCAGCAGCTTTACTAGCGGTCCTCAAGAGACCCAGTACTTC	CASSFTSGPQETQYF
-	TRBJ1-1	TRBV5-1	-	TGCGCCAGCAGCTTGGGACATAGCGGGAACACTGAAGCTTTCTTT	CASSLGHSGNTEAFF
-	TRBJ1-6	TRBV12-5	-	TGTGCTAGTGGTTTCAGGAGGGTTGGGTATAATTCACCCCTCCACTTT	CASGFRRVGYNSPLHF
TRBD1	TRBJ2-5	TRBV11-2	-	TGTGCCAGCAGCCGCAGGACAGGGGACCAAGAGACCCAGTACTTC	CASSRRTGDQETQYF
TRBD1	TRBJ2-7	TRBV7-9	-	TGTGCCAGCAGCCGGGGACAGGGGGCGTACGAGCAGTACTTC	CASSRGQGAYEQYF
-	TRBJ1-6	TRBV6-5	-	TGTGCCAGCAGTTACTCGACCGACGGTCGTAATTCACCCCTCCACTTT	CASSYSTDGRNSPLHF
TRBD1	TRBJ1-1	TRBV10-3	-	TGTGCCACGGGGGGACAGGGGGCAGGGAACACTGAAGCTTTCTTT	CATGGQGAGNTEAFF
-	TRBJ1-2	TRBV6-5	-	TGTGCCAGCAGTTACGGGGCTGGCTACACCTTC	CASSYGAGYTF
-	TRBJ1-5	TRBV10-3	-	TGTGCCATCAGTGAGTCGACGGGGGCCCATCAGCCCCAGCATTTT	CAISESTGAHQPQHF
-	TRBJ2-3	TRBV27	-	TGTGCCAGCAGTTTCCGAGCCCGCCCAGATACGCAGTATTTT	CASSFRARPDTQYF
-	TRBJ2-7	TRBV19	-	TGTGCCAGTAGTGCCATCGCAGCTAAGACCTACGAGCAGTACTTC	CASSAIAAKTYEQYF
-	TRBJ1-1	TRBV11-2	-	TGTGCCAGCAGCTCACCGACGGTGACCTCTGAAGCTTTCTTT	CASSSPTVTSEAFF
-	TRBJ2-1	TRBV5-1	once	TGCGCCAGCAGCTTCGAGAGCTCCTACAATGAGCAGTTCTTC	CASSFESSYNEQFF
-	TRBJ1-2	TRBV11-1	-	TGTGCCAGCAGCCTGGACTCGAGCCTTGTTGGCTACACCTTC	CASSLDSSLVGYTF
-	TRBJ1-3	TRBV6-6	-	TGTGCCAGCAGGGCGGACGGTGGAAACACCATATATTTT	CASRADGGNTIYF
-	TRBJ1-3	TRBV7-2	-	TGTGCCAGCAGCTTAGGACAATTCTCTGGAAACACCATATATTTT	CASSLGQFSGNTIYF
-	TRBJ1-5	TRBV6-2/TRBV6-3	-	TGTGCCAGCAGTTACTCCGCAGGGGAAAGCAATCAGCCCCAGCATTTT	CASSYSAGESNQPQHF
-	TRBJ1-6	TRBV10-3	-	TGTGCCATCAGTGGATCAAATAATTCACCCCTCCACTTT	CAISGSNNSPLHF
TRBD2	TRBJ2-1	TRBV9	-	TGTGCCAGCAGCTCCGGGACTAGCGGGGGGAGCTCCTACAATGAGCAGTTCTTC	CASSSGTSGGSSYNEQFF
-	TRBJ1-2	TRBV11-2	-	TGTGCCAGCAGCTTAGATAGGGGAAGCGGCTACACCTTC	CASSLDRGSGYTF
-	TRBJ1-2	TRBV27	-	TGTGCCAGCAGTGTTGGACATTCTTATGGCTACACCTTC	CASSVGHSYGYTF
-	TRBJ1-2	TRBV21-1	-	TGTGCCAGCAGCAAAGGGGTCAGGGGACCTAACTATGGCTACACCTTC	CASSKGVRGPNYGYTF
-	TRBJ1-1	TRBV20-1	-	TGCAGTTATGGCAGGAACACTGAAGCTTTCTTT	CSYGRNTEAFF
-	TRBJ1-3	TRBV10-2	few	TGCGCCAGCAGTGACGGCTACTCTGGAAACACCATATATTTT	CASSDGYSGNTIYF
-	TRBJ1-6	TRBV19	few	TGTGCCAGTAGCCCCGAGAGGGGGACCATGGATTCACCCCTCCACTTT	CASSPERGTMDSPLHF
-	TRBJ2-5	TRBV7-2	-	TGTGCCAGCAGCTTACCGGACTCCGAAGAGACCCAGTACTTC	CASSLPDSEETQYF
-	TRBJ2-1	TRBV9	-	TGTGCCAGCAGCGTAGAAGGCCGGGACAATGAGCAGTTCTTC	CASSVEGRDNEQFF
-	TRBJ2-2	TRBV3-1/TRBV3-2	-	TGTGCCAGCAGCAGTTACAGGTCCCCCGGGGAGCTGTTTTTT	CASSSYRSPGELFF
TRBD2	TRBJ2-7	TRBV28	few	TGTGCCAGCAGCCCCGGACTAGCGGGGGGATACGAGCAGTACTTC	CASSPGLAGGYEQYF
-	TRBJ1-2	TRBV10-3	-	TGTGCCACCCATCGGGGGGCCGCGGACTATGGCTACACCTTC	CATHRGAADYGYTF
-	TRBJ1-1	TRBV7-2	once	TGTGCCAGCAGCCAGTGGACACGTACTGAAGCTTTCTTT	CASSQWTRTEAFF
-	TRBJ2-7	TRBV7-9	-	TGTGCCAGCAGGACAGGTTATGGCGAGCAGTACTTC	CASRTGYGEQYF
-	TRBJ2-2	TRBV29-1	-	TGCAGCGTTCTGGCCGGGGAGCTGTTTTTT	CSVLAGELFF
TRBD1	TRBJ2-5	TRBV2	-	TGTGCCAGCCTAACGACAGGGGAAGAGACCCAGTACTTC	CASLTTGEETQYF
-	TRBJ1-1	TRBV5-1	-	TGCGCCAGCAGCTTGGAACTTTCGGGGGGAGCTTTCTTT	CASSLELSGGAFF
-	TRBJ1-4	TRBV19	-	TGTGCCAGTAGTAGACGTACGGGTTGGAATGAAAAACTGTTTTTT	CASSRRTGWNEKLFF
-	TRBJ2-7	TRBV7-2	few	TGTGCCAGCAGCGGTAGCGGCAACTCCTACGAGCAGTACTTC	CASSGSGNSYEQYF
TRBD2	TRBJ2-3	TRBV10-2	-	TGCGCCAGCAGTGAAGGACTAGCGGTGTACACAGATACGCAGTATTTT	CASSEGLAVYTDTQYF
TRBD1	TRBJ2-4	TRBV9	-	TGTGCCAGCAGCCACGACAGGGGTGGATCCAAAAACATTCAGTACTTC	CASSHDRGGSKNIQYF
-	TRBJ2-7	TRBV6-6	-	TGTGCCAGCGCCCGGGGGTTCGGACCGGAAGAGCAGTACTTC	CASARGFGPEEQYF
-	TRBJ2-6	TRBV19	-	TGTGCCAGTAGGCGGACCGCCATCTCTGGGGCCAACGTCCTGACTTTC	CASRRTAISGANVLTF
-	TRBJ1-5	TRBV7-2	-	TGTGCCAGCAGCCCCCGGAGTCTGGGGACCAATCAGCCCCAGCATTTT	CASSPRSLGTNQPQHF
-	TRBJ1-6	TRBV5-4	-	TGTGCCAGCAGCTTGGCGGGATCCTATTATTCACCCCTCCACTTT	CASSLAGSYYSPLHF
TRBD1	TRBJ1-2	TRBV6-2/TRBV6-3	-	TGTGCCAGCAGTAGCACCGGGACAGCCTTTCGCGGCTACACCTTC	CASSSTGTAFRGYTF
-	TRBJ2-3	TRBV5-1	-	TGCGCCAGCAGCTTGGTTCCGGAGGATACGCAGTATTTT	CASSLVPEDTQYF